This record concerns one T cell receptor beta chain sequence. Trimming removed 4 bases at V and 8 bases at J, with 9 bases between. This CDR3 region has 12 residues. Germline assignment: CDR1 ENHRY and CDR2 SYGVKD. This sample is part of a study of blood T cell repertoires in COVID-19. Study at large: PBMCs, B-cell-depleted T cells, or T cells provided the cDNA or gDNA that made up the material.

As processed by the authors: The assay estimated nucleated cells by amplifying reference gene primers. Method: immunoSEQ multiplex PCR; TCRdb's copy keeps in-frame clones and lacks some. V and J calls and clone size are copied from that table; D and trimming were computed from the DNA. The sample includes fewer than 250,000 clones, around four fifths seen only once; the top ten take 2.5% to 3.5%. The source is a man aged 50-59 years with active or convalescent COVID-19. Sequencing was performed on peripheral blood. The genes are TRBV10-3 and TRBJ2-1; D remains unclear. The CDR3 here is CAISGSSHEQFF. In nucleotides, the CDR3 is TGTGCCATCAGTGGTAGCAGCCATGAGCAGTTCTTC.